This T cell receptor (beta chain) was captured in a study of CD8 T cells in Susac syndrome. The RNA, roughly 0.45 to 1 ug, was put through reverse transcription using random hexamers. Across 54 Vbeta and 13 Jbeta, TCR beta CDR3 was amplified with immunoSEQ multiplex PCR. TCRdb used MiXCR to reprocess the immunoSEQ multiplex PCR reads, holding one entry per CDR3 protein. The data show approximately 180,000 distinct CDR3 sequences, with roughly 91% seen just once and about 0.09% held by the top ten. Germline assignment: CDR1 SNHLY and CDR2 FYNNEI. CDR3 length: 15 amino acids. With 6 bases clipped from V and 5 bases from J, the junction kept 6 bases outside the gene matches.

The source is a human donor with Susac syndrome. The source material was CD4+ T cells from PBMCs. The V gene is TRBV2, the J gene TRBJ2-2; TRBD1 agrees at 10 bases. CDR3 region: CASSLGQGLTGELFF. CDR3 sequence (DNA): TGTGCCAGCAGCCTGGGACAGGGGTTGACCGGGGAGCTGTTTTTT. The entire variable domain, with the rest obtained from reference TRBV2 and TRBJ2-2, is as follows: EPEVTQTPSHQVTQMGQEVILRCVPISNHLYFYWYRQILGQKVEFLVSFYNNEISEKSEIFDDQFSVERPDGSNFTLKIRSTKLEDSAMYFCASSLGQGLTGELFFGEGSRLTVL.